The 19 T cell receptor beta chains listed next were all sequenced from one sample in a study of blood T cell repertoires in COVID-19. TCRdb's table, derived via immunoSEQ multiplex PCR, lists solely in-frame clones and lacks some. The data contain 200,000 or so clones, 84% of them singletons. Source material: PBMCs or T cells enriched from blood (not recorded which). The receptors stem from a man aged 60 to 69 who had recovered from COVID-19.

V usage is TRBV4-3 and J usage is TRBJ2-3, with D perhaps matching TRBD1 (6 bases). Trimming removed 0 bases from V and 4 bases from J, with 8 bases in between. Per germline, CDR1 LGHNA and CDR2 YSLEER. The CDR3 loop spans 14 amino acids. In nucleotides, the CDR3 is TGCGCCAGCAGCCAAGATGAGGGGGCAGATACGCAGTATTTT. This gives the protein CASSQDEGADTQYF.

The table lists this clone with a few counts. The genes are TRBV19 and TRBJ2-3; D is perhaps TRBD2 (5 bases). The CDR3 covers 13 residues. The germline V gene encodes CDR1 LNHDA and CDR2 SQIVND (reference sequence). Trimming removed 1 base from V and 5 bases from J, with 7 bases in between. CDR3 nucleotide sequence: TGTGCCAGTAGTATAGGTCGGGGAGATACGCAGTATTTT. As protein: CASSIGRGDTQYF. The entire variable domain, with the rest obtained from reference TRBV19 and TRBJ2-3, is as follows: DGGITQSPKYLFRKEGQNVTLSCEQNLNHDAMYWYRQDPGQGLRLIYYSQIVNDFQKGDIAEGYSVSREKKESFPLTVTSAQKNPTAFYLCASSIGRGDTQYFGPGTRLTVL.

V gene TRBV25-1 combines with J gene TRBJ2-1; possibly TRBD1 for D (6 bases). Germline CDR1 MGHDK, CDR2 SYGVNS. Trimming took 6 bases from V and 2 from J, leaving 11 bases between them. The CDR3 loop spans 14 amino acids. For the CDR3, the DNA is TGTGCCAGCAGAGGGGACACCACCTACAATGAGCAGTTCTTC. Amino acid sequence: CASRGDTTYNEQFF.

This chain uses TRBV6-5 with TRBJ1-2, with D tentatively TRBD1 (5 bases). This CDR3 has 13 residues. Per the germline V gene, CDR1 is MNHEY and CDR2 is SVGAGI. V was cut by 6 bases and J by 2 bases, with 10 bases left in between. The CDR3 bases are TGTGCCAGCAGGGAGCAGGGAAACTATGGCTACACCTTC. Protein: CASREQGNYGYTF.

The gene calls are TRBV6-6 and TRBJ1-4; TRBD1 might be the D (5 bases). This CDR3 contains 15 residues. In germline, CDR1 is MNHNY, CDR2 SVGAGI (reference sequence). Trimming stripped 7 bases from V and 0 bases from J, with 12 bases between. DNA for the CDR3: TGTGCCAGCACGACAGTTGGAGCAACTAATGAAAAACTGTTTTTT. Its protein product is CASTTVGATNEKLFF.

The chain combines TRBV21-1 with TRBJ2-7; the tabulated D call, TRBD1, remains unverified against the DNA. TRBV21-1 is an annotated pseudogene. This CDR3 is 18 amino acids long. Here the CDR3 DNA reads TGTGCCAGCAGCAAAAGCCCCCTTGACAGGGCGGGGACCTACGAGCAGTACTTC. Protein product: CASSKSPLDRAGTYEQYF.

The V gene is TRBV10-1, the J gene TRBJ1-1, with 9 positions matching TRBD1. Germline values: CDR1 WNHNN, CDR2 SYGVQD (reference sequence). J was trimmed by 5 bases and V by 3 bases; bases with no gene match: 10. This CDR3 has 16 residues. The CDR3 region has the DNA TGCGCCAGCAGTGACCACATGGACAGGGGAAGGACTGAAGCTTTCTTT. Its translation is CASSDHMDRGRTEAFF.

V gene TRBV7-9 combines with J gene TRBJ2-5, with 7 bases lining up with TRBD2. CDR1 and CDR2 (germline): SEHNR, FQNEAQ (reference sequence). The junction had 4 bases not matched to a gene; V was cut back by 4 bases and J by 8 bases. The length of the CDR3 is 12 residues. CDR3 protein: CASSSGEGTQYF. The DNA for the CDR3 is TGTGCCAGCAGCTCGGGGGAGGGAACCCAGTACTTC.

The chain links TRBV19 to TRBJ2-6, with TRBD1 identical over 8 bases. CDR1 and CDR2 from the germline V gene are LNHDA and SQIVND (reference sequence). The CDR3 has 20 residues. Trimming at V came to 0 bases and at J to 3 bases, leaving 13 bases not matched to a gene. The CDR3 here is CASSIDGRRQGTFGANVLTF. DNA for the CDR3: TGTGCCAGTAGTATAGATGGTAGGAGACAGGGGACTTTTGGGGCCAACGTCCTGACTTTC.

This chain's CDR3 is CASSSRRVGYTF. Written as DNA, the CDR3 is TGTGCCAGCAGCTCCCGGAGGGTTGGCTACACCTTC. V gene TRBV11-2 combines with J gene TRBJ1-2; D gene unclear. V lost 4 bases to trimming and J lost 7 bases, with 10 bases between them. The CDR3 runs to 12 residues. Germline V lookup: CDR1 SGHAT, CDR2 FQNNGV.

The chain uses TRBV7-8 and TRBJ1-1, with D tentatively TRBD1 (5 bases). This CDR3 contains 14 residues. The V end was cut by 3 bases, the J end by 5 bases, with 13 bases between. In germline, CDR1 is SGHVS, CDR2 FQNEAQ. The CDR3 DNA sequence: TGTGCCAGCAGCTTCGGGGGGTTGGGGACTGAAGCTTTCTTT. Translated, it gives CASSFGGLGTEAFF.

This chain connects TRBV14 to TRBJ2-7; D is unresolved. Trimming left V 4 bases short and J 3 bases short, with 10 bases between. The V gene's germline CDR1 is SGHDN and CDR2 FVKESK. The CDR3 length is 13 residues. This chain's CDR3 is CASSRQSRYEQYF. CDR3 bases: TGTGCCAGCAGCCGCCAATCGCGCTACGAGCAGTACTTC. Full variable domain (outside the CDR3, taken from reference TRBV14 and TRBJ2-7): EAGVTQFPSHSVIEKGQTVTLRCDPISGHDNLYWYRRVMGKEIKFLLHFVKESKQDESGMPNNRFLAERTGGTYSTLKVQPAELEDSGVYFCASSRQSRYEQYFGPGTRLTVT.

The chain links TRBV2 to TRBJ2-2; maybe TRBD1 (6 bases). This CDR3 is built from 14 residues. CDR1 and CDR2 (germline): SNHLY, FYNNEI. The V and J ends lost 5 bases and 1 base respectively, with 8 bases between them. This chain's CDR3 is CASSPGQNTGELFF. The CDR3 DNA sequence: TGTGCCAGCAGTCCGGGACAGAACACCGGGGAGCTGTTTTTT.

The rearrangement uses TRBV11-2 and TRBJ1-3, with a possible D match to TRBD1 (5 bases). The CDR3 loop spans 15 amino acids. Germline values: CDR1 SGHAT, CDR2 FQNNGV. V was pared by 0 bases and J by 2 bases, with 8 bases between. The CDR3 region has the DNA TGTGCCAGCAGCTTAGACAGGGTAACTGGAAACACCATATATTTT. Its translation is CASSLDRVTGNTIYF.

V gene TRBV18 combines with J gene TRBJ2-7, with a tentative D call TRBD2 (6 bases). CDR1 KGHSH and CDR2 LQKENI come from the germline V gene. V was pared by 3 bases and J by 7 bases, with 19 bases between. This CDR3 has 15 residues. The CDR3 sequence: CASSPQGVVRGEQYF. The DNA for the CDR3 is TGTGCCAGCTCACCCCAAGGGGTAGTACGGGGGGAGCAGTACTTC.

The chain combines TRBV11-3 with TRBJ1-2, with D possibly matching TRBD1 (5 bases). The CDR3 covers 16 residues. Deletions cut 0 bases from V and 4 bases from J, with 15 bases between. Germline V gene lookup returns CDR1 SGHNT and CDR2 YENEEA. CDR3 amino acids: CASSLDPPRDSYGYTF. The DNA of the CDR3 is TGTGCCAGCAGCTTAGATCCCCCCAGGGATTCCTATGGCTACACCTTC.

This sequence joins TRBV24-1 and TRBJ2-1; 8 bases fit TRBD1. This CDR3 has 16 amino acids. The germline CDR1 and CDR2 sequences are KGHDR and SFDVKD. The V segment lost 3 bases and the J segment 6 bases; nucleotides outside the gene matches: 9. Written as DNA, the CDR3 is TGTGCCACCAGTGATATGACAGGGGTCACGGGCAATGAGCAGTTCTTC. This codes for CATSDMTGVTGNEQFF.

The chain links TRBV5-1 to TRBJ1-5, with D unresolved. The V gene's germline CDR1 is SGHRS and CDR2 YFSETQ. The CDR3 totals 14 residues. Between the trimmed V and J ends, which lost 0 bases and 4 bases, there was a span of 8 bases. The CDR3 here is CASSLGIPNQPQHF. CDR3 bases: TGCGCCAGCAGCTTGGGTATCCCGAATCAGCCCCAGCATTTT.

The V gene is TRBV27, the J gene TRBJ2-6; weak D call: TRBD2 (5 bases). The V gene lost 4 bases and the J gene lost 0 bases, with 19 bases spanning the gap. The CDR3 has 19 residues. Germline values: CDR1 MNHEY, CDR2 SMNVEV (reference sequence). CDR3 region: CASSSLGTGRGSGANVLTF. CDR3 coding DNA: TGTGCCAGCAGTTCCCTTGGAACTGGACGGGGCTCTGGGGCCAACGTCCTGACTTTC.